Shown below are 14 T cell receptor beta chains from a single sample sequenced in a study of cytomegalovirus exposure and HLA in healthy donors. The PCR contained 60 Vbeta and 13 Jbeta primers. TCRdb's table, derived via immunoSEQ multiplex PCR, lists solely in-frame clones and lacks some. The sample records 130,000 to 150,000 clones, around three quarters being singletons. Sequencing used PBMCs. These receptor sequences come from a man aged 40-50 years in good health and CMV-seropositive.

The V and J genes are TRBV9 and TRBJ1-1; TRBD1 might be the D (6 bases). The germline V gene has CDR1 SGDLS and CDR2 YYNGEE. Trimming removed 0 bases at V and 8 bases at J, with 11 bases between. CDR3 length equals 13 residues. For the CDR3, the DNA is TGTGCCAGCAGCGTAGCCTCACAGGGCGAAGCTTTCTTT. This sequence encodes CASSVASQGEAFF.

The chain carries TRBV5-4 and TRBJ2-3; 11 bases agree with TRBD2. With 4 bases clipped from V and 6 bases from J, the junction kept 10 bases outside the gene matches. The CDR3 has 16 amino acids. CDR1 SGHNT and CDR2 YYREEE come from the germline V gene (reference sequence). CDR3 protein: CASSPIAGGLEDTQYF. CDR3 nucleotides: TGTGCCAGCAGCCCTATAGCGGGGGGGCTTGAGGATACGCAGTATTTT.

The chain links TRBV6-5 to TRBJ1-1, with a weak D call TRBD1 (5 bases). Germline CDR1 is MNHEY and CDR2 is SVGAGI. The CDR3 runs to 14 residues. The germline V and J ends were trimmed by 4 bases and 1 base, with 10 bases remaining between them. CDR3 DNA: TGTGCCAGCAGTTGGCGGGGGGAGAACACTGAAGCTTTCTTT. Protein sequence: CASSWRGENTEAFF.

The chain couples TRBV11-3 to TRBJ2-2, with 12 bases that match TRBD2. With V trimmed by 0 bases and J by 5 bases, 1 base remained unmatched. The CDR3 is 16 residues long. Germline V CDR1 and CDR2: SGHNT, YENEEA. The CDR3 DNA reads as TGTGCCAGCAGCTTAGATCTAGCGGGAGGGACCGGGGAGCTGTTTTTT. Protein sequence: CASSLDLAGGTGELFF.

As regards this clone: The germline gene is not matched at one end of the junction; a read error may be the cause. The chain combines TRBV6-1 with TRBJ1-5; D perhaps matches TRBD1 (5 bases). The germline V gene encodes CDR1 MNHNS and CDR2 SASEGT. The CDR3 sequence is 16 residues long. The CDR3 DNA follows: TGTGCCAGCAGTGAAGTTAGACAGACTAGCCATCAGCCCCAGCATTTT. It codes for CASSEVRQTSHQPQHF.

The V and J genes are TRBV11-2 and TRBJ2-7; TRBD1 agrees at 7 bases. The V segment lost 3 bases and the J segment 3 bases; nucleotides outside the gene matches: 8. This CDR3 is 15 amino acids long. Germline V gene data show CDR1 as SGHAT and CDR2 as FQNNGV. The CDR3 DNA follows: TGTGCCAGCAGCTTTCGAACAGGGGTGGTCTACGAGCAGTACTTC. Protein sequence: CASSFRTGVVYEQYF.

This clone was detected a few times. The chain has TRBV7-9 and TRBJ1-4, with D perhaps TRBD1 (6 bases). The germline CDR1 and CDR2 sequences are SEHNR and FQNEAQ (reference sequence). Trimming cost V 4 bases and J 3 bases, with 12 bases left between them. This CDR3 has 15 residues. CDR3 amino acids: CASSSSQGPNEKLFF. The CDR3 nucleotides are TGTGCCAGCAGCTCCTCCCAGGGGCCTAATGAAAAACTGTTTTTT.

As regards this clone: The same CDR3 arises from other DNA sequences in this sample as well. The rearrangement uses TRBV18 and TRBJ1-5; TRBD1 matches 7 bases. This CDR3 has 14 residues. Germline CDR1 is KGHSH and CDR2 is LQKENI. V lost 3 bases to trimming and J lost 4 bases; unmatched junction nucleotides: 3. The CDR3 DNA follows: TGTGCCAGCTCACCTGCAGGGGGTAATCAGCCCCAGCATTTT. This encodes CASSPAGGNQPQHF.

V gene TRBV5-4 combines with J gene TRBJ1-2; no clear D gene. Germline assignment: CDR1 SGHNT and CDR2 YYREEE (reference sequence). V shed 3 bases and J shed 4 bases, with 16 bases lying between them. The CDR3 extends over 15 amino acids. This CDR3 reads CASSSPAGSTYGYTF. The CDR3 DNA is TGTGCCAGCAGCTCGCCCGCGGGCAGTACCTATGGCTACACCTTC.

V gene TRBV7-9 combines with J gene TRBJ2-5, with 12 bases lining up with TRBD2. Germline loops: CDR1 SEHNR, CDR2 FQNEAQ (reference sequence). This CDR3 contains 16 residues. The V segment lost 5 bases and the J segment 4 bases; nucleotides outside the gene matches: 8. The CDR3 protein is CASSPRLAGDRETQYF. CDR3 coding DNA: TGTGCCAGCAGCCCACGACTAGCGGGAGACAGAGAGACCCAGTACTTC.

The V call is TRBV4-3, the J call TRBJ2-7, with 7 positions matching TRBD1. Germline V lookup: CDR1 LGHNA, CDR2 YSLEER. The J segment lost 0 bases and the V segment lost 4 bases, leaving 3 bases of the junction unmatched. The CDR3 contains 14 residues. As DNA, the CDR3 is TGCGCCAGCAGCCGCGACAGGGCCTCCTACGAGCAGTACTTC. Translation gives CASSRDRASYEQYF.

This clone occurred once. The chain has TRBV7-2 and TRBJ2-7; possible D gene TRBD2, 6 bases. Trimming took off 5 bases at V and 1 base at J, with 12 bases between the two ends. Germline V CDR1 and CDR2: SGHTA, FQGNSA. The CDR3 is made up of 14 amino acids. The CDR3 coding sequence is TGTGCCAGCAGCGAGGCGGGGCCGTCCTACGAGCAGTACTTC. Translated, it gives CASSEAGPSYEQYF.

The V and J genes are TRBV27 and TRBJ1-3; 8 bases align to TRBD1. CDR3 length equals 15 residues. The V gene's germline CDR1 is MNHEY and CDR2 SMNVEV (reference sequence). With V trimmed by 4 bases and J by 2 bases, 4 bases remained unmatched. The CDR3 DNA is TGTGCCAGCAGTTCAATACAGGGGGCTGGAAACACCATATATTTT. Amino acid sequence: CASSSIQGAGNTIYF.

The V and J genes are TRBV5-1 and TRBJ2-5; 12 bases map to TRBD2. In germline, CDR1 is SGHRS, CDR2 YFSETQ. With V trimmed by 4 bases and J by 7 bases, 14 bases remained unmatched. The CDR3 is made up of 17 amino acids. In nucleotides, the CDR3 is TGCGCCAGCAGCCCTCAGGGGCGGACTAGCGGGGCTGTGACCCAGTACTTC. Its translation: CASSPQGRTSGAVTQYF.